Listed below are T cell receptor beta chains from one sample, sequenced in a study of patients and donors after allogeneic stem cell transplantation. One entry per CDR3 protein results from TCRdb running MiXCR on the RT-PCR reads. The repertoire holds around 150,000 distinct CDR3 sequences, with approximately 31% as singletons. Material for sequencing was blood, either unsorted or a sorted T cell fraction (not recorded which). These receptors all come from a human donor who was either an allogeneic HSCT recipient or a stem cell or donor lymphocyte infusion donor (not recorded which). It is not recorded whose cells these are; they may come from a transplant donor. CDR3s include the opening cysteine and the closing phenylalanine or tryptophan. The D gene is left open where the match is weak.

d_call | v_call | cdr3_aa
TRBD1 | TRBV28 | CASSRDSDFGYTF
. | TRBV15 | CATRWSVQETQYF
. | TRBV7-2 | CASSLAVVGGQPQHF
TRBD2 | TRBV29-1 | CSVEGLAGGRNEQFF
. | TRBV7-9 | CASSSGQSTDTQYF
TRBD1 | TRBV6-5 | CASSYPGQGGNEQFF
. | TRBV7-2 | CASSLGQPAIGNTIYF
TRBD1 | TRBV20-1 | CSARDPRTGVGSPLHF
. | TRBV6-6 | CASSYRGTDTQYF
TRBD1 | TRBV20-1 | CSARDRQGADTIYF
. | TRBV12-3/TRBV12-4 | CASSFHLPGLPSNQPQHF
. | TRBV12-3/TRBV12-4 | CASRAGTTSTEAFF
. | TRBV24-1 | CATSDSTGGTQYF
. | TRBV5-1 | CASSLDLDTGELFF
. | TRBV24-1 | CATSDPGSTDTQYF
. | TRBV4-2 | CASSQNGRNEQFF
. | TRBV6-2/TRBV6-3 | CASSERGRNQPQHF
. | TRBV6-2/TRBV6-3 | CASSYPRLRQYF
. | TRBV7-9 | CASSLGYSGNAYEQYF
TRBD1 | TRBV7-2 | CASSQKVRDRAETQYF
TRBD1 | TRBV12-3/TRBV12-4 | CASHIGRQGINEQFF
. | TRBV9 | CASSVDNNYGYTF
. | TRBV24-1 | CAIGGGHSYEQYF
. | TRBV5-1 | CASSREGYSNQPQHF
. | TRBV29-1 | CSVEITANYGYTF
TRBD2 | TRBV20-1 | CSARGLELHSYEQYF
. | TRBV6-2/TRBV6-3 | CASRKDRGVVGEQYF
. | TRBV5-5 | CASSLIGGYTF
. | TRBV6-5 | CASSPRGFNQPQHF
TRBD2 | TRBV12-3/TRBV12-4 | CASRRALGLAGGEQFF
. | TRBV28 | CASSVGRLFEAFF
. | TRBV6-5 | CASSYSRGINEKLFF
. | TRBV5-1 | CASSWEMNTEAFF
TRBD2 | TRBV12-3/TRBV12-4 | CASSPGLADFQETQYF
. | TRBV9 | CASSVARNEQFF
. | TRBV15 | CATSRFRASNYEQYF
. | TRBV7-9 | CASSLEADTQYF
. | TRBV4-3 | CASSFVRDLFYNEQFF
. | TRBV7-2 | CASSLRTAYSGNTIYF
. | TRBV2 | CASSIPEGGQETQYF
. | TRBV10-3 | CAISESSGSYEQYF
. | TRBV20-1 | CSARVFGGWADTQYF
. | TRBV30 | CAWVGTSGNTIYF
. | TRBV6-5 | CASSPREVYGYTF
. | TRBV2 | CASSEARQSLTDTQYF
TRBD2 | TRBV4-1 | CASSQLADIDTQYF
TRBD1 | TRBV19 | CASSTGQQETQYF
TRBD1 | TRBV12-3/TRBV12-4 | CASSLGTGHQPQHF
. | TRBV6-5 | CASSDTQEFQPQHF
. | TRBV11-1 | CASSPREAGSDTQYF
. | TRBV6-5 | CASSSAESGANVLTF
TRBD2 | TRBV5-1 | CASSLLPPSGRLQETQYF
. | TRBV7-9 | CASSLVVAKNIQYF
TRBD1 | TRBV27 | CASSWTGGNTDTQYF
TRBD2 | TRBV24-1 | CATSEASGSSYNEQFF